This TCR beta chain was observed in a study of long-term antiretroviral therapy in people with HIV. Study-level background: Collection dates of the earliest samples fall about a decade before the 2015 immediate-ART recommendation.

Whole-study findings and limits: Clones expanded before ART dominated the repertoire at all time points.

CDR1 and CDR2 (germline): SGHTA, FQGNSA. Between the trimmed V and J ends, which lost 0 bases and 6 bases, there was a span of 11 bases. This CDR3 comprises 14 residues. With survey level as its setting, the immunoSEQ assay was v3.0. Produced via immunoSEQ multiplex PCR; TCRdb's table is partial and in-frame only. The sample lists fewer than 15,000 clones, 79% seen once, with 11% in the top ten. Worth noting for this clone: Its specificity is unknown.

The rearrangement uses TRBV7-2 and TRBJ2-5; D is unclear. The source of this sequence is a woman aged 40 to 50 with HIV. The sequencing here drew on unsorted PBMCs, taken 0.8 years before starting antiretroviral therapy. As DNA, the CDR3 is TGTGCCAGCAGCTTAGCGCCCCAAGGCAAGACCCAGTACTTC. Protein: CASSLAPQGKTQYF.